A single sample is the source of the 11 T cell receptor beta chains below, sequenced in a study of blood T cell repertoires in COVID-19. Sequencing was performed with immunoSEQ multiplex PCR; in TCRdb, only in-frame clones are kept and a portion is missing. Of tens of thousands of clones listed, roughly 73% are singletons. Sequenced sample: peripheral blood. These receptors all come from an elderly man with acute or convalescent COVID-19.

In nucleotides, the CDR3 is TGTGCCAGCAGTTTATACCAACAGGGGGTGGAGACCCAGTACTTC. Protein product: CASSLYQQGVETQYF. The J gene is TRBJ2-5, the V gene TRBV27, with TRBD1 matching over 8 bases. Per germline, CDR1 MNHEY and CDR2 SMNVEV (reference sequence). After removal of 1 base from V and 5 bases from J, the junction contained 6 bases not matched to a gene. The CDR3 runs to 15 residues.

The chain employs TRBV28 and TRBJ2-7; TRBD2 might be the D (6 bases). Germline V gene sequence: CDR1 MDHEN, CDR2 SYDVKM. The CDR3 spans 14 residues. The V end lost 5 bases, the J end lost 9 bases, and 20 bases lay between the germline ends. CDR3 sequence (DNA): TGTGCCAGCAGTGGGGAGGTGGGGCACCAGGGGCAGTACTTC. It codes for CASSGEVGHQGQYF.

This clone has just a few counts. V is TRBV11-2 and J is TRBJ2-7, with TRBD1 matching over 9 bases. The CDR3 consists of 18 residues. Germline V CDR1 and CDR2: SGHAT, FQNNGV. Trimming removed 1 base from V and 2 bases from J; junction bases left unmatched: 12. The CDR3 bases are TGTGCCAGCAGCTTAGTGCCGGATTTCGGGACAGGGACCTACGAGCAGTACTTC. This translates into CASSLVPDFGTGTYEQYF.

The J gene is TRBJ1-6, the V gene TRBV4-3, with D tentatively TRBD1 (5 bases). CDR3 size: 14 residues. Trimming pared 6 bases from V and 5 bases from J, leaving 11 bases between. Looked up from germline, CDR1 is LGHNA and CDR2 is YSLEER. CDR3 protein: CASSKEGDNSPLHF. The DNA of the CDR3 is TGCGCCAGCAGTAAGGAAGGGGATAATTCACCCCTCCACTTT.

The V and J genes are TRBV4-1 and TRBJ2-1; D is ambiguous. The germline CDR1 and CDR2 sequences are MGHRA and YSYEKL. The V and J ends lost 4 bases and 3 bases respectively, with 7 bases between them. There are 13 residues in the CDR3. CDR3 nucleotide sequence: TGCGCCAGCAGCCCCCTTTACTACAATGAGCAGTTCTTC. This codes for CASSPLYYNEQFF.

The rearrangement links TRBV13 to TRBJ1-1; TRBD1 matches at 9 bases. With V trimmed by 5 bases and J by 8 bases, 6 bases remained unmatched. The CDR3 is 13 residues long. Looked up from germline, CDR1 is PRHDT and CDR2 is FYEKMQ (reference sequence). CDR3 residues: CASSLGTGREAFF. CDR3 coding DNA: TGTGCCAGCAGCCTCGGGACAGGGAGGGAAGCTTTCTTT.

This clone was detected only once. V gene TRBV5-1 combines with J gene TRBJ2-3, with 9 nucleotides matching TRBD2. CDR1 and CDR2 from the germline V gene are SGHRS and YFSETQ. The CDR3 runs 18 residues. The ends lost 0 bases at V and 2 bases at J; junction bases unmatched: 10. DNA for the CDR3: TGCGCCAGCAGCTTGGCCCCTGGGCTAGCGGGGCTCACAGATACGCAGTATTTT. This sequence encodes CASSLAPGLAGLTDTQYF.

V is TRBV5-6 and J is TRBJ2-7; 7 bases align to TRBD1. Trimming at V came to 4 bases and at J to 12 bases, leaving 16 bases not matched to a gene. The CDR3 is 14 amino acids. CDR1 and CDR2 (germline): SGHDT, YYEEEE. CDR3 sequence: CASSPVGTATVLYF. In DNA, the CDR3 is TGTGCCAGCAGCCCCGTCGGGACAGCCACGGTTCTGTACTTC.

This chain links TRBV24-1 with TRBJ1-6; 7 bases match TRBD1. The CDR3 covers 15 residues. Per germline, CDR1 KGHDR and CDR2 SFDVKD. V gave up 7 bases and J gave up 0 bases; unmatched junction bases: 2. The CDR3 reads CATRHRGSYNSPLHF. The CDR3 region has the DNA TGTGCCACCAGACACAGGGGCTCCTATAATTCACCCCTCCACTTT.

In DNA form, the CDR3 reads TGTGCCAGCAGCTTAGAGTACAACACAGATACGCAGTATTTT. Residues: CASSLEYNTDTQYF. This chain connects TRBV7-9 to TRBJ2-3, with D hard to call. CDR1 SEHNR and CDR2 FQNEAQ come from the germline V gene (reference sequence). Trimming pared 1 base from V and 2 bases from J, leaving 7 bases between. This CDR3 region has 14 residues.

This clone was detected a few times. The CDR3 protein is CAISESSRRGSYEQYF. CDR3 bases: TGTGCCATCAGTGAGTCCTCCAGGCGGGGTTCCTACGAGCAGTACTTC. The V gene is TRBV10-3, the J gene TRBJ2-7, with D possibly being TRBD2 (6 bases). Germline CDR1 ENHRY, CDR2 SYGVKD. The CDR3 spans 16 residues. The V end was cut by 0 bases, the J end by 1 base, with 13 bases between.